The next 32 T cell receptor beta chains were all read from a single sample in a study of T-cell reconstitution after alpha-beta-depleted transplantation in children. A TCRbeta library incorporating unique molecular identifiers was prepared. A single record per CDR3 protein comes from TCRdb applying MiXCR to the PCR reads. The sample has some 830,000 distinct CDR3 sequences, approximately 15% seen once; the top ten hold 5%. Source: PBMCs, mostly from graft donor cells, taken 360 days after TCRalphabeta/CD19-depleted stem cell transplant. All receptors derive from a male patient under 18 who had a stem cell transplant for acute lymphoblastic leukemia, so the T cells may come from the graft donor.

The chain has TRBV7-6 and TRBJ2-3, with D tentatively TRBD1 (6 bases). V lost 0 bases to trimming and J lost 5 bases, with 9 bases between them. This CDR3 comprises 14 residues. Germline lookup yields CDR1 SGHVS and CDR2 FNYEAQ. The CDR3 reads CASSLAYRVDTQYF. The CDR3, as DNA: TGTGCCAGCAGCTTAGCCTACAGGGTAGATACGCAGTATTTT.

In this sample, this clonotype turned up a few times. This chain links TRBV10-3 with TRBJ2-3; maybe TRBD1 (5 bases). Germline CDR1 and CDR2: ENHRY and SYGVKD. Trimming shortened V by 3 bases and J by 3 bases, and 19 bases separated the two germline ends. The CDR3 sequence is 17 residues long. The CDR3 nucleotides read TGTGCCATCAGTGAATGGTTGGGGCACAAGTTAACAGATACGCAGTATTTT. Translation: CAISEWLGHKLTDTQYF.

This chain joins TRBV27 and TRBJ1-5, with D possibly being TRBD1 (6 bases). The germline V gene has CDR1 MNHEY and CDR2 SMNVEV (reference sequence). With 5 bases removed from V and 1 base from J, the gap between germline ends came to 18 bases. The CDR3 loop spans 17 amino acids. CDR3 protein: CASSVFWTAESNQPQHF. The DNA for the CDR3 is TGTGCCAGCAGTGTGTTTTGGACAGCGGAGAGCAATCAGCCCCAGCATTTT.

This clonotype occurred a few times. The rearrangement joins TRBV2 to TRBJ2-1, with D perhaps given as TRBD1 or TRBD2 (5 bases each). Looked up from germline, CDR1 is SNHLY and CDR2 is FYNNEI. The CDR3 totals 15 residues. Between the trimmed V and J ends, which lost 4 bases and 5 bases, there was a span of 15 bases. CDR3 sequence (DNA): TGTGCCAGCAGTGTCAGCCCCCGGGACGACAATGAGCAGTTCTTC. It translates to CASSVSPRDDNEQFF.

This clonotype appeared a few times. V usage is TRBV5-1 and J usage is TRBJ2-7; 10 bases are a match to TRBD1. The CDR3 covers 16 residues. Germline V gene sequence: CDR1 SGHRS, CDR2 YFSETQ. Losses at the gene ends were 0 bases for V and 4 bases for J; bases not matched to a gene: 7. CDR3 DNA: TGCGCCAGCAGCTTGGCCTCGACAGGGGGCATGTACGAGCAGTACTTC. Encoded protein: CASSLASTGGMYEQYF.

This clonotype showed up just a few times. The V gene is TRBV20-1, the J gene TRBJ1-2; 7 bases line up with TRBD1. Trimming cost V 3 bases and J 1 base; bases outside gene matches: 5. The CDR3 length is 14 residues. Germline CDR1 reads DFQATT; CDR2 reads SNEGSKA (reference sequence). CDR3 residues: CSASGDSVNYGYTF. DNA of the CDR3: TGCAGTGCTAGTGGGGACAGCGTTAACTATGGCTACACCTTC.

This clonotype has a handful of counts. V gene TRBV7-2 combines with J gene TRBJ2-1; D is uncertain. The V end was cut by 4 bases, the J end by 8 bases, with 6 bases between. The CDR3 is 11 amino acids. Germline-derived CDR1 and CDR2 are SGHTA and FQGNSA. The CDR3 region is CASSYFHEQFF. The DNA for the CDR3 is TGTGCCAGCAGCTACTTTCATGAGCAGTTCTTC.

The chain's CDR3 is CASSPDLIAGGLTDTQYF. CDR3 bases: TGCGCCAGCAGCCCCGACCTAATAGCGGGAGGGCTCACAGATACGCAGTATTTT. The V gene is TRBV4-1, the J gene TRBJ2-3, with 11 bases matching TRBD2. Germline V gives CDR1 MGHRA, CDR2 YSYEKL. V gave up 4 bases and J gave up 2 bases; unmatched junction bases: 11. The CDR3 has 18 residues.

The V and J genes are TRBV24-1 and TRBJ1-2, with TRBD1 matching over 9 bases. The CDR3 is made up of 13 amino acids. The V gene end was trimmed by 4 bases and the J gene end by 6 bases; junction bases not matched to a gene: 2. The germline gives CDR1 KGHDR, CDR2 SFDVKD. CDR3 DNA: TGTGCCACCAGTGACAGGGACAGGGATGGCTACACCTTC. It yields the protein CATSDRDRDGYTF.

The V call is TRBV6-5, the J call TRBJ2-3; possibly TRBD2 for D (6 bases). Germline lookup yields CDR1 MNHEY and CDR2 SVGAGI. Trimming pared 5 bases from V and 10 bases from J, leaving 19 bases between. The CDR3 length is 14 residues. CDR3 nucleotide sequence: TGTGCCAGCAGTCCTCCCGGGACTCCATCAGCGCAGTATTTT. It translates to CASSPPGTPSAQYF.

At least ten counts were recorded for this clonotype. This chain joins TRBV5-1 and TRBJ2-7; D could derive from TRBD1 or TRBD2 (5 bases each). Germline V gene data show CDR1 as SGHRS and CDR2 as YFSETQ. V dropped 0 bases and J dropped 3 bases, with 13 bases sitting between them. The CDR3 totals 15 residues. CDR3 amino acids: CASSLGPTADYEQYF. The CDR3 DNA reads TGCGCCAGCAGCTTGGGGCCGACAGCGGACTACGAGCAGTACTTC.

This clonotype has ten or more counts. CDR3 sequence reads: CASSLGLAGSEQYF. CDR3 nucleotides: TGTGCCAGCAGCTTAGGACTAGCGGGTAGTGAGCAGTACTTC. This chain links TRBV7-9 with TRBJ2-7; TRBD2 matches 10 bases. The CDR3 length is 14 residues. Germline lookup yields CDR1 SEHNR and CDR2 FQNEAQ (reference sequence). With 1 base clipped from V and 7 bases from J, the junction kept 4 bases outside the gene matches.

This clonotype was found many times. This chain joins TRBV6-1 and TRBJ2-3; 10 positions agree with TRBD2. This CDR3 contains 16 residues. The germline CDR1 and CDR2 sequences are MNHNS and SASEGT. After removal of 5 bases from V and 3 bases from J, the junction contained 8 bases not matched to a gene. Here the CDR3 reads CASSPWASGRTDTQYF. The CDR3 nucleotides are TGTGCCAGCAGTCCCTGGGCTAGCGGGAGAACAGATACGCAGTATTTT.

This clonotype has a count of ten or more. The V and J genes are TRBV20-1 and TRBJ1-1, with TRBD1 matching over 7 bases. V shed 8 bases, J shed 4 bases, and the junction held 7 bases outside the gene matches. Germline V CDR1 and CDR2: DFQATT, SNEGSKA (reference sequence). CDR3 size: 12 residues. The CDR3 coding sequence is TGCAGTTTTAGGGGGCTGGGCACTGAAGCTTTCTTT. The encoded protein is CSFRGLGTEAFF.

The chain employs TRBV7-2 and TRBJ2-7; a weak D match, TRBD2 (6 bases). The CDR3 spans 15 residues. Germline V gene sequence: CDR1 SGHTA, CDR2 FQGNSA. The V gene lost 6 bases and the J gene lost 3 bases, with 18 bases spanning the gap. This CDR3 is CASRSISGTGYEQYF. The CDR3 DNA is TGTGCCAGCAGATCAATTAGCGGAACGGGCTACGAGCAGTACTTC.

J is TRBJ1-6 and V is TRBV4-1; D call uncertain. Between the trimmed V and J ends, which lost 1 base and 8 bases, there was a span of 3 bases. The germline V gene has CDR1 MGHRA and CDR2 YSYEKL. CDR3 size: 12 residues. The CDR3 protein is CASSQGHSPLHF. CDR3 nucleotides: TGCGCCAGCAGCCAAGGACATTCACCCCTCCACTTT.

The chain joins TRBV5-1 to TRBJ2-1; D call uncertain. The V end was cut by 0 bases, the J end by 7 bases, with 11 bases between. Germline V gene data show CDR1 as SGHRS and CDR2 as YFSETQ. CDR3 length: 14 residues. The CDR3 region is CASSLAQPYNEQFF. The CDR3 coding sequence is TGCGCCAGCAGCTTGGCCCAACCATATAATGAGCAGTTCTTC.

This rearrangement joins TRBV5-1 to TRBJ2-7; D is possibly TRBD2 (6 bases). V was pared by 3 bases and J by 3 bases, with 22 bases between. Germline CDR1 and CDR2: SGHRS and YFSETQ. This CDR3 is 17 amino acids long. In nucleotides, the CDR3 is TGCGCCAGCAGCTCGCGGAATCGGGGGAGGATCCTCTACGAGCAGTACTTC. This gives the protein CASSSRNRGRILYEQYF.

This clonotype has only a few counts. The V gene is TRBV7-8, the J gene TRBJ2-1; TRBD2 aligns across 13 bases. V lost 9 bases and J lost 9; bases outside the gene matches: 8. The CDR3 runs to 14 residues. Germline CDR1 SGHVS, CDR2 FQNEAQ. CDR3 bases: TGTGCCAGGACCGGGACTAGCGGGACGGGTGAGCAGTTCTTC. Translation: CARTGTSGTGEQFF. Looking up the rest from reference TRBV7-8 and TRBJ2-1 gives the full variable domain: GAGVSQSPRYKVAKRGQDVALRCDPISGHVSLFWYQQALGQGPEFLTYFQNEAQLDKSGLPSDRFFAERPEGSVSTLKIQRTQQEDSAVYLCARTGTSGTGEQFFGPGTRLTVL.

The genes are TRBV25-1 and TRBJ2-7; D is undetermined. Trimming stripped 0 bases from V and 7 bases from J, with 13 bases between. This CDR3 has 14 residues. Germline V gene sequence: CDR1 MGHDK, CDR2 SYGVNS. The CDR3 DNA reads as TGTGCCAGCAGTGAATATATCCGCAGCCCTGAGCAGTACTTC. Translation gives CASSEYIRSPEQYF.

In this sample, this clonotype turned up a few times. The genes are TRBV7-2 and TRBJ2-7; D tentatively reads TRBD1 or TRBD2 (5 bases each). The CDR3 has 15 amino acids. Germline loops: CDR1 SGHTA, CDR2 FQGNSA. V dropped 5 bases and J dropped 3 bases, with 17 bases sitting between them. DNA for the CDR3: TGTGCCAGCAGCCTACTCGGAATGGGGGTCTACGAGCAGTACTTC. Translated: CASSLLGMGVYEQYF. The entire variable domain, with the rest obtained from reference TRBV7-2 and TRBJ2-7, is as follows: GAGVSQSPSNKVTEKGKDVELRCDPISGHTALYWYRQSLGQGLEFLIYFQGNSAPDKSGLPSDRFSAERTGGSVSTLTIQRTQQEDSAVYLCASSLLGMGVYEQYFGPGTRLTVT.

This clonotype showed up many times. This chain's CDR3 is CASRTGQGQETQYF. In DNA form, the CDR3 reads TGTGCCAGCAGAACAGGACAGGGGCAAGAGACCCAGTACTTC. The chain uses TRBV12-3 or TRBV12-4 and TRBJ2-5, with 9 positions matching TRBD1. Trimming removed 6 bases from V and 2 bases from J; junction bases left unmatched: 4. This CDR3 is 14 amino acids long.

This clonotype was detected only a few times. The chain combines TRBV27 with TRBJ2-7; no firm D call. CDR1 and CDR2 from the germline V gene are MNHEY and SMNVEV (reference sequence). V lost 3 bases to trimming and J lost 2 bases, with 11 bases between them. This CDR3 region has 14 residues. CDR3 amino acids: CASSFGVGTYEQYF. The CDR3 bases are TGTGCCAGCAGTTTTGGGGTCGGAACCTACGAGCAGTACTTC.

The rearrangement joins TRBV7-8 to TRBJ2-4; 11 nucleotides line up with TRBD1. Losses at the gene ends were 1 base for V and 3 bases for J; bases not matched to a gene: 8. Per the germline V gene, CDR1 is SGHVS and CDR2 is FQNEAQ. The length of the CDR3 is 18 residues. The CDR3 nucleotides read TGTGCCAGCAGCTTAGTGGGGAAGGGACAGGGGGTCAAAAACATTCAGTACTTC. The encoded protein is CASSLVGKGQGVKNIQYF. The full variable domain, rest sourced from reference TRBV7-8 and TRBJ2-4, is GAGVSQSPRYKVAKRGQDVALRCDPISGHVSLFWYQQALGQGPEFLTYFQNEAQLDKSGLPSDRFFAERPEGSVSTLKIQRTQQEDSAVYLCASSLVGKGQGVKNIQYFGAGTRLSVL.

In this sample, this clonotype turned up a few times. The CDR3 protein is CASSFSLAGADTQYF. DNA of the CDR3: TGTGCCAGCAGTTTCAGCCTAGCGGGGGCAGATACGCAGTATTTT. V usage is TRBV28 and J usage is TRBJ2-3; 10 bases are shared with TRBD2. CDR1 is MDHEN and CDR2 is SYDVKM in the germline V gene. The CDR3 extends over 15 amino acids. The trim removed 3 bases at V and 4 bases at J, leaving 4 bases unmatched.

This clonotype was recorded many times. This chain uses TRBV10-3 with TRBJ1-1; D gene uncertain. This CDR3 has 11 amino acids. CDR1 is ENHRY, CDR2 SYGVKD, per germline. V was cut by 7 bases and J by 3 bases, with 6 bases left in between. CDR3 nucleotides: TGTGCCATCAAGAGGGACACTGAAGCTTTCTTT. Residues: CAIKRDTEAFF.

This clonotype appeared a single time. The gene calls are TRBV4-1 and TRBJ2-1, with 8 nucleotides matching TRBD2. CDR3 size: 17 residues. V was clipped by 4 bases and J by 0 bases; unmatched bases: 8. Per germline, CDR1 MGHRA and CDR2 YSYEKL. CDR3 DNA sequence: TGCGCCAGCAGCCTCTACGGGGGGGCGAGCTCCTACAATGAGCAGTTCTTC. This encodes CASSLYGGASSYNEQFF.

This clonotype was recorded many times. The chain carries TRBV29-1 and TRBJ2-7; D is uncertain. Trimming took 4 bases from V and 5 from J, leaving 6 bases between them. The CDR3 is 10 amino acids. Germline V gene data show CDR1 as SQVTM and CDR2 as ANQGSEA. The CDR3 sequence is CSVGHNEQYF. The DNA of the CDR3 is TGCAGCGTTGGACACAACGAGCAGTACTTC.

V and J are TRBV4-1 and TRBJ2-2; D is unresolved. The CDR3 spans 13 residues. Trimming stripped 6 bases from V and 9 bases from J, with 14 bases between. Germline CDR1 is MGHRA and CDR2 is YSYEKL. The CDR3 region is CASRPLAGRELFF. CDR3 in DNA: TGCGCCAGCAGACCACTGGCCGGGCGGGAGCTGTTTTTT.

The chain employs TRBV29-1 and TRBJ2-1, with TRBD2 matching 14 bases. Germline trimming cut 4 bases from V and 4 bases from J; bases unmatched to any gene: 3. The germline V gene encodes CDR1 SQVTM and CDR2 ANQGSEA. CDR3 length: 15 residues. CDR3 residues: CSVGGLAGAYNEQFF. The DNA for the CDR3 is TGCAGCGTTGGGGGACTAGCGGGGGCTTACAATGAGCAGTTCTTC.

The chain combines TRBV4-1 with TRBJ1-4, with D maybe TRBD1 (5 bases). V was shortened by 0 bases and J by 6 bases, with 11 bases between the two germline ends. The germline V gene has CDR1 MGHRA and CDR2 YSYEKL. The CDR3 is made up of 15 amino acids. The CDR3, as DNA: TGCGCCAGCAGCCAAGATGGGGGAGACTATGAAAAACTGTTTTTT. Its protein product is CASSQDGGDYEKLFF.

This clonotype was recorded a few times. This rearrangement joins TRBV6-2 or TRBV6-3 to TRBJ2-7, with TRBD2 matching over 7 bases. The CDR3 is 16 residues long. J was trimmed by 3 bases and V by 0 bases; bases with no gene match: 8. The germline V gene has CDR1 MNHEY and CDR2 SVGEGT. Written as DNA, the CDR3 is TGTGCCAGCAGTTACTCGTCAGCGGGATCTATCTACGAGCAGTACTTC. Its translation is CASSYSSAGSIYEQYF.